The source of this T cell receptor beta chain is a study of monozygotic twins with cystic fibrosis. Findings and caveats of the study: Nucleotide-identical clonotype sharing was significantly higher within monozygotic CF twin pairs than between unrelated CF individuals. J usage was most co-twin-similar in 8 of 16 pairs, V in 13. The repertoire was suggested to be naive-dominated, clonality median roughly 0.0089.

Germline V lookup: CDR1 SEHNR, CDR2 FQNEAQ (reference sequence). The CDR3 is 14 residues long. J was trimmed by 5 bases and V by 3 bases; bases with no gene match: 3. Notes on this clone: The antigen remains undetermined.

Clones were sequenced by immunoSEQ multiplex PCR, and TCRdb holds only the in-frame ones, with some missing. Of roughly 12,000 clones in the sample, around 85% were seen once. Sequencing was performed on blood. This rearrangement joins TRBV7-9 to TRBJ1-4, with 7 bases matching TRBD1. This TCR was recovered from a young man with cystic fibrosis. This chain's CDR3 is CASSLTGRNEKLFF. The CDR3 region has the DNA TGTGCCAGCAGCTTGACAGGGAGGAATGAAAAACTGTTTTTT.